What follows is one T cell receptor (beta chain) and its context. This sample is drawn from a study of T-cell memory formation after mild COVID-19. TCR alpha and TCR beta cDNA libraries carrying sample barcodes and UMIs were produced by 5'RACE using constant-segment primers. TCRdb ran MiXCR on the 5' RACE reads and lists one entry per CDR3 protein. Here the sample spans fewer than 650,000 distinct CDR3 sequences, around 15% being singletons. Trimming pared 0 bases from V and 7 bases from J, leaving 14 bases between. Germline lookup yields CDR1 SGHRS and CDR2 YFSETQ. This CDR3 has 15 residues. The chain links TRBV5-1 to TRBJ1-5, with D possibly being TRBD1 (5 bases). The specimen sequenced was PBMCs or a T cell subset sorted from them (not recorded which). The TCR was taken from an adult woman who had mild COVID-19 (a few samples of this study predate the infection). Cell type and time point are not known. The CDR3 DNA reads TGCGCCAGCAGCTTGGACGTCTCTTCAGGGCAGCCCCAGCATTTT. This codes for CASSLDVSSGQPQHF.